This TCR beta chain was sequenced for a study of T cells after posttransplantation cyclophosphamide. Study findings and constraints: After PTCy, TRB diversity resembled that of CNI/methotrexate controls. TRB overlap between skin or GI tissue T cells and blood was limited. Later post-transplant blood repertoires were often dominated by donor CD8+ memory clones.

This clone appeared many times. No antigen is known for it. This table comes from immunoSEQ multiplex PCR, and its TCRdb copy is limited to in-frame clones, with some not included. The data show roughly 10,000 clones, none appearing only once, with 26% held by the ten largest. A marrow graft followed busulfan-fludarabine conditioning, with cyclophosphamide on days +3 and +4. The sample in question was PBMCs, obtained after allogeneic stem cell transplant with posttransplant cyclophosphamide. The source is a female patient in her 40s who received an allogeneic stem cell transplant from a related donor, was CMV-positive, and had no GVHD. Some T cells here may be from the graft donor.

The CDR3 coding sequence is TGTGCCAGTAGTTTGTCTGGCAGTCATAGCACAGATACGCAGTATTTT. As protein: CASSLSGSHSTDTQYF. The rearrangement links TRBV19 to TRBJ2-3; D remains ambiguous. In germline, CDR1 is LNHDA, CDR2 SQIVND (reference sequence). The CDR3 extends over 16 amino acids. Trimming removed 5 bases from V and 0 bases from J, with 15 bases in between.